Sequencing of this T cell receptor beta chain was carried out in a study of T cell responses to AZD1222 COVID-19 vaccine (dated by TCRdb to about 2021). Concerning the study at large: Because spike-specific TCR depth and breadth did not differ between the two schedules, AZD1222 recipients who got a second dose at roughly 4 weeks were pooled with those who got a second dose at roughly 12 weeks. Trial participants were enrolled into age subgroups of 18-55, 56-69 and 70-plus years, which contained about 150, 27 and 61 TCR-sequenced participants, respectively. TCR sequencing covered 230 to 250 trial participants: some 210 given two doses of AZD1222 and 26 given two doses of MenACWY control vaccine.

With regard to this clone: Its antigen is currently not known. No much larger clone is present one base from it, and per-base qualities are unavailable.

The CDR3 regions of human TCRbeta chains were analyzed by immunosequencing. The published analysis was carried out like this. Repertoire TCRs were checked for matches against a reference library of SARS-CoV-2-specific TCRs that had been generated using the MIRA antigen-specificity platform. Breadth meant the fraction of unique TCRs that were SARS-CoV-2-associated, whereas depth meant the fraction of total T cells that were SARS-CoV-2-associated. Using the MIRA data, each spike-specific TCR was assigned both to the spike region to which the TCR was reactive and to a CD4 or CD8 class. Log10-transformed breadth and depth values were compared by one-way ANOVA with Sidak's multiple comparisons tests. In its TCRdb copy, this immuneACCESS table keeps in-frame sequences only and misses some clones. Where compared with another copy, unresolved V genes explain less than half of these, and the others have no known cause. Clonal size and the V and J genes are those of that table, whereas D and trimming came from the DNA. Recorded for this sample are about 150,000 clones; 88% of them occurred a single time. Less than 3.5% of the sample is held by the ten biggest clonotypes.

What the research found in general, with its limitations: A significant rise in spike-specific TCR breadth and depth was observed after two AZD1222 doses relative to day 0 and relative to MenACWY recipients. Only five or six AZD1222 recipients were SARS-CoV-2 seropositive at baseline, limiting conclusions about previously exposed vaccinees. Because no day 14 peak-response samples were available, the repertoires could be characterized only after the peak T cell response. The 56-69-year group was small, and its depth increase did not reach significance, likely because of low power. The vaccine-associated CD4 TCRs covered the entire spike protein, and the dominant responses fell in regions 160-218 and 743-854. Nearly half of unique spike-specific TCRs reportedly recognized epitopes outside regions mutated in the B.1.351 and B.1.1.7 variants. Most participants were white British and females outnumbered males, and the authors suggested that clonal diversity may have been underestimated.

From the cysteine through the phenylalanine, the CDR3 covers 14 amino acids. CDR3 DNA only is kept here, 42 bases in frame from base 1. V sheds 5 bases and J sheds 1 base, leaving 6 bases between their ends. For CDR1 and CDR2, the germline V gene (reference sequence) lists MNHEY and SMNVEV. Explained via the paper, the time point label denotes: baseline before first vaccination. Samples from vaccinated people were obtained from the UK trials COV001 and COV002, which included a single-blind randomized controlled phase 2/3 trial of AZD1222 (ChAdOx1 nCoV-19) in healthy adults. For TCRbeta chain sequencing, PBMC samples from trial participants were taken at day 0 and at day 28 after the second dose.

The chain is assembled from TRBV27 and TRBJ1-6; no D gene can be assigned with confidence. The material sequenced was peripheral blood, taken on day 0 of AZD1222 vaccination. The receptor was derived from an adult in good health. In nucleotides, the sequence is TGTGCCAGCAGTGATTTGTCCTATAATTCACCCCTCCACTTT. It codes for CASSDLSYNSPLHF.